This T cell receptor (beta chain) is from a study of radiotherapy plus CTLA-4 blockade in lung cancer. Points from the study as a whole: In blood, TCR clones derived from the tumor expanded after radiotherapy plus ipilimumab.

In regard to this clone: The antigen is not known.

Assay used: immunoSEQ multiplex PCR; TCRdb lists only in-frame clones, some missing. Of about 15,000 clones listed, 72% were seen once; the top ten hold 40% to 65%. The receptor's source is a human donor with non-small cell lung cancer whose response to radiotherapy plus ipilimumab could not be evaluated. The sample was peripheral blood, taken from a patient treated with radiotherapy plus ipilimumab.

The CDR3 nucleotides read TGTGCCAGCAGCTTATCCGCGCGGTTCCACAGCACAGATACGCAGTATTTT. Translated, it gives CASSLSARFHSTDTQYF. This sequence joins TRBV7-9 and TRBJ2-3; D uncertain. Per germline, CDR1 SEHNR and CDR2 FQNEAQ (reference sequence). CDR3 length equals 17 residues. Between the trimmed V and J ends, which lost 2 bases and 0 bases, there was a span of 15 bases.